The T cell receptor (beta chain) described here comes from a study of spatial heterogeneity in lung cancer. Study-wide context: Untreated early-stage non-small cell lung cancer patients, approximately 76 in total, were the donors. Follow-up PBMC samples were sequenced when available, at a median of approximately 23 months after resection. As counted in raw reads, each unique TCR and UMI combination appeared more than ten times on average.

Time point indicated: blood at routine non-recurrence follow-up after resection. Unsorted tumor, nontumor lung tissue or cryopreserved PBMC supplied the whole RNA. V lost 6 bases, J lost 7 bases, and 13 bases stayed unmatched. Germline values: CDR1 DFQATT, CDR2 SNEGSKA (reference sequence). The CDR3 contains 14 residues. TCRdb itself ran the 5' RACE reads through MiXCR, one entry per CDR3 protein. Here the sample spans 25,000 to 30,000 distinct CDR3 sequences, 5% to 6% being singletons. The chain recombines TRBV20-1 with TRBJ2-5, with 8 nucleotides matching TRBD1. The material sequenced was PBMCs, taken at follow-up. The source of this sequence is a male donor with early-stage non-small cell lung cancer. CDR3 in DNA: TGCAGTGCCCGAGGGTCACAGGGGGTAGGGACCCAGTACTTC. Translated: CSARGSQGVGTQYF.